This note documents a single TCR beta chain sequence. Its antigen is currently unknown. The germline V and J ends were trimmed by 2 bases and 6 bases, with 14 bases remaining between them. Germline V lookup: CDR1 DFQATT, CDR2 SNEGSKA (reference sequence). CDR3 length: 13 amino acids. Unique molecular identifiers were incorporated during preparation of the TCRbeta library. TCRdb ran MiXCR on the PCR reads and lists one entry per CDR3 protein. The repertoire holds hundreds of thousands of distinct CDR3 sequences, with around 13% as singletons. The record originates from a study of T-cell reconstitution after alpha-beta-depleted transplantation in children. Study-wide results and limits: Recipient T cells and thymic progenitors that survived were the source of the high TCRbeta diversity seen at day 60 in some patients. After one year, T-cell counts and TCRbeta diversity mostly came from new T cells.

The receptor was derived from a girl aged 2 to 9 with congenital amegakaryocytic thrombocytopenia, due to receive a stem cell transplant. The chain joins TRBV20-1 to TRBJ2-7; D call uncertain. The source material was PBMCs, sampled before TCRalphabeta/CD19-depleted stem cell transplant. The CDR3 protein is CSARLIVRSEQYF. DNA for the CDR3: TGCAGTGCTAGACTGATAGTTCGAAGCGAGCAGTACTTC.